This T cell receptor (beta chain) was captured by sequencing in a study of CD8+ T cells in alopecia areata. Broader study findings: Among the cells sequenced in scalp samples are also the resident alphabeta T cells of normal skin. Higher clonality and more expanded CD8+ clones appeared in lesional than normal scalp.

In the case of this clone: Its antigen is not known.

There are 16 residues in the CDR3. CDR1 and CDR2 (germline): MGHRA, YSYEKL. Trimming took 0 bases from V and 0 from J, leaving 9 bases between them. The sorting of PBMCs gave CD4+ and CD8+ T cells. The sequencing template was cDNA reverse transcribed from extracted RNA. Measured with immunoSEQ multiplex PCR; TCRdb has only the in-frame clones, and not every one. Found here are about 110,000 clones, over 55% of them singletons; the top ten hold 20% to 25%. This rearrangement joins TRBV4-1 to TRBJ1-5; D gene ambiguous. Input material: NKG2D-low CD8+ T cells sorted from blood. This receptor was identified in a human donor with alopecia areata. The CDR3 sequence: CASSQDLGSSNQPQHF. In nucleotides, the CDR3 is TGCGCCAGCAGCCAAGATTTAGGGAGTAGCAATCAGCCCCAGCATTTT.